This is a list of T cell receptor beta chains from one sample in a study of control samples from healthy donors and cancer patients. Using immunoSEQ multiplex PCR, the repertoire was profiled, and TCRdb retains in-frame clones only, with some absent. The table shows 150,000 to 200,000 clones, with more than 85% occurring only once. Sequenced material: blood. The source of these receptors is a woman aged 40-49 years in good health. CDR3s include the opening cysteine and the closing phenylalanine or tryptophan. The D gene is left open where the match is weak. Part of the rows lack a size; the others show once, few, many or a class for expanded clones.

>.|.|TRBJ1-5|TRBV19
TGTGCCAGTAGTCCATTAGGGGTAACCAATCAGCCCCAGCATTTT
CASSPLGVTNQPQHF
>TRBD2|.|TRBJ2-7|TRBV2
TGTGCCAGCAGTGAGGGACTAGGACTTTACGAGCAGTACTTC
CASSEGLGLYEQYF
>.|.|TRBJ2-1|TRBV12-3/TRBV12-4
TGTGCCAGCAGTTTTGGTGGCGAGAAGCAGTTCTTC
CASSFGGEKQFF
>TRBD2|.|TRBJ2-3|TRBV6-5
TGTGCCAGCAGTTACGAGCGGGGGGCGACAGATACGCAGTATTTT
CASSYERGATDTQYF
>.|.|TRBJ1-4|TRBV19
TGTGCCAGTAGTATCGGGCAGGGTGAAAAACTGTTTTTT
CASSIGQGEKLFF
>.|.|TRBJ2-7|TRBV6-1
TGTGCCAGCAGTGAAGCGGCTTCGTCAGAGCAGTACTTC
CASSEAASSEQYF
>.|.|TRBJ2-3|TRBV6-4
TGTGCCAGCAGTGTCTCAGGGTTCACAGATACGCAGTATTTT
CASSVSGFTDTQYF
>.|.|TRBJ1-5|TRBV5-6
TGTGCCAGCAGCTTTAGGGGGCAGCCCCAGCATTTT
CASSFRGQPQHF
>.|.|TRBJ2-2|TRBV7-9
TGTGCCAGCAGCTTAGCGGTGGGACTTTTGGACACCGGGGAGCTGTTTTTT
CASSLAVGLLDTGELFF
>TRBD2|once|TRBJ2-1|TRBV9
TGTGCCAGCAGCGTAGTCGGGGGGACCTACAATGAGCAGTTCTTC
CASSVVGGTYNEQFF
>.|.|TRBJ1-1|TRBV7-9
TGTGCCAGCAGCGCAGACAGCATGAACACTGAAGCTTTCTTT
CASSADSMNTEAFF